Presented here are 12 T cell receptor beta chains from one specimen sequenced in a study of cytomegalovirus exposure and HLA in healthy donors. PCR employed 60 Vbeta and 13 Jbeta primers. The data were produced by immunoSEQ multiplex PCR, yet TCRdb's version contains in-frame clones alone and is incomplete. The table shows approximately 170,000 clones, with around 78% occurring only once. Sample: PBMCs. These receptors all come from a woman aged 40-49 years in good health and CMV-seropositive.

The V gene is TRBV7-2, the J gene TRBJ2-5; 7 nucleotides agree with TRBD2. Germline loops: CDR1 SGHTA, CDR2 FQGNSA. J was trimmed by 1 base and V by 1 base; bases with no gene match: 9. The CDR3 length is 17 residues. The chain's CDR3 is CASSLEGSGRLQETQYF. CDR3 nucleotides: TGTGCCAGCAGCTTAGAGGGTAGCGGGCGCCTCCAAGAGACCCAGTACTTC.

This clone was observed a single time. The gene calls are TRBV27 and TRBJ2-7; 8 nucleotides match TRBD1. CDR3 length equals 16 residues. V lost 2 bases, J lost 5 bases, and 11 bases stayed unmatched. Germline V gives CDR1 MNHEY, CDR2 SMNVEV (reference sequence). The chain's CDR3 is CASSLTDRVPLDEQYF. In DNA form, the CDR3 reads TGTGCCAGCAGTTTAACGGACAGGGTCCCTCTTGACGAGCAGTACTTC.

As regards this clone: An end of the junction does not agree with germline; a read error may underlie this. The chain couples TRBV5-4 to TRBJ1-1; D might be TRBD1 (5 bases). CDR3 length equals 13 residues. CDR1 is SGHNT, CDR2 YYREEE, per germline (reference sequence). The CDR3 DNA sequence: TGTGCCAGCAGCATCTCCGGGACGGGGGAAGCCTTCTTT. The encoded protein is CASSISGTGEAFF.

This sequence joins TRBV5-1 and TRBJ1-1; D might be TRBD1 (6 bases). The CDR3 totals 15 residues. The V end was cut by 3 bases, the J end by 0 bases, with 12 bases between. The germline V gene has CDR1 SGHRS and CDR2 YFSETQ. The CDR3: CASSSDGQLNTEAFF. The CDR3 bases are TGCGCCAGCAGCTCGGACGGACAGTTGAACACTGAAGCTTTCTTT.

The chain is built from TRBV9 and TRBJ1-1, with D maybe TRBD1 (6 bases). Trimming cost V 4 bases and J 1 base, with 14 bases left between them. Looked up from germline, CDR1 is SGDLS and CDR2 is YYNGEE. The CDR3 loop spans 15 amino acids. The CDR3 DNA is TGTGCCAGCAGCCTTCTATGGACAGCGAACACTGAAGCTTTCTTT. It translates to CASSLLWTANTEAFF.

The chain links TRBV19 to TRBJ2-3, with TRBD1 identical over 7 bases. The germline gives CDR1 LNHDA, CDR2 SQIVND (reference sequence). The ends lost 1 base at V and 0 bases at J; junction bases unmatched: 7. The CDR3 runs to 17 residues. CDR3 protein: CASSIGAGQESTDTQYF. In nucleotides, the CDR3 is TGTGCCAGTAGTATAGGGGCCGGACAGGAAAGCACAGATACGCAGTATTTT.

The chain links TRBV11-2 to TRBJ2-3; TRBD2 aligns across 7 bases. The junction had 4 bases not matched to a gene; V was cut back by 3 bases and J by 1 base. Looked up from germline, CDR1 is SGHAT and CDR2 is FQNNGV. This CDR3 is built from 15 residues. The CDR3 here is CASSFGAGGTDTQYF. In DNA, the CDR3 is TGTGCCAGCAGCTTCGGGGCGGGGGGCACAGATACGCAGTATTTT.

This chain joins TRBV2 and TRBJ1-1, with D unclear. V was pared by 6 bases and J by 0 bases, with 14 bases between. CDR1 SNHLY and CDR2 FYNNEI come from the germline V gene. This CDR3 has 15 amino acids. The chain's CDR3 is CASRPFGQMNTEAFF. CDR3 sequence (DNA): TGTGCCAGCAGGCCCTTTGGGCAGATGAACACTGAAGCTTTCTTT.

V usage is TRBV6-1 and J usage is TRBJ1-2; D unclear. This CDR3 contains 12 residues. Germline V gives CDR1 MNHNS, CDR2 SASEGT. The V end lost 9 bases, the J end lost 5 bases, and 13 bases lay between the germline ends. CDR3 sequence: CARGGPGYGYTF. The CDR3, as DNA: TGTGCCAGAGGAGGGCCTGGGTATGGCTACACCTTC.

This clone was recorded only once. The CDR3 bases are TGTGCCATCAGTGACACCCGGACAGGGGAGGGTGGCTACACCTTC. Its protein product is CAISDTRTGEGGYTF. This rearrangement joins TRBV10-3 to TRBJ1-2; 9 bases align to TRBD1. CDR3 length: 15 residues. The J segment lost 7 bases and the V segment lost 3 bases, leaving 9 bases of the junction unmatched. Germline V gives CDR1 ENHRY, CDR2 SYGVKD.

The V and J genes are TRBV6-5 and TRBJ1-1; 7 bases fit TRBD1. Germline loops: CDR1 MNHEY, CDR2 SVGAGI. The length of the CDR3 is 12 residues. V dropped 6 bases and J dropped 5; count of bases not matched to a gene: 3. In nucleotides, the CDR3 is TGTGCCAGCAGCTTCAGGGGGACTGAAGCTTTCTTT. Encoded protein: CASSFRGTEAFF.

This chain's CDR3 is CASSGQDQDYGYTF. CDR3 DNA: TGTGCCAGCAGCGGACAGGATCAGGACTATGGCTACACCTTC. The gene calls are TRBV5-4 and TRBJ1-2; 7 nucleotides line up with TRBD1. With V trimmed by 4 bases and J by 3 bases, 6 bases remained unmatched. Germline V gene sequence: CDR1 SGHNT, CDR2 YYREEE (reference sequence). This CDR3 is 14 amino acids long.